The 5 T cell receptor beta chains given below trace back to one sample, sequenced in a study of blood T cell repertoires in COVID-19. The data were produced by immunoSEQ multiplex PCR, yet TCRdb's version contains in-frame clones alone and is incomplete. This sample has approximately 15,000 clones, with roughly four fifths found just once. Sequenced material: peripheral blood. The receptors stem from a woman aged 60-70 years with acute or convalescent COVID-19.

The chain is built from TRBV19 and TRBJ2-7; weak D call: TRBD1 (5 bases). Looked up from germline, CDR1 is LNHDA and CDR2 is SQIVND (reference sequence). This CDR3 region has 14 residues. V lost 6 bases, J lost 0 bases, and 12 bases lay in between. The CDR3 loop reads CASSRQKSSYEQYF. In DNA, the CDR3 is TGTGCCAGTAGCCGACAGAAGAGCTCCTACGAGCAGTACTTC.

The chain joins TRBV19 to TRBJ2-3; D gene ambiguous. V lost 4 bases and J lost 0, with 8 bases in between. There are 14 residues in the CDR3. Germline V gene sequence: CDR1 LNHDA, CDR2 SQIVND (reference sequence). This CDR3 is CASSKTTSTDTQYF. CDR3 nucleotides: TGTGCCAGTAGTAAAACGACTAGCACAGATACGCAGTATTTT.

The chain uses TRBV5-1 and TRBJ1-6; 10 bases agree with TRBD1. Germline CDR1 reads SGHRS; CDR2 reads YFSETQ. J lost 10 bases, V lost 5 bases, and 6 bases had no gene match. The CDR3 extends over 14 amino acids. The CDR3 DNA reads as TGCGCCAGCAGTAGGGACAGGGGAGAATCACCCCTCCACTTT. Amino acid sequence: CASSRDRGESPLHF.

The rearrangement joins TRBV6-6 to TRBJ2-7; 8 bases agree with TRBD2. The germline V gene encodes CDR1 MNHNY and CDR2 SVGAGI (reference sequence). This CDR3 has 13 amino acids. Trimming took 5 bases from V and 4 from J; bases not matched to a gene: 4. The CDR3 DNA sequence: TGTGCCAGCAGTCCTGGCGGGGGGTACGAGCAGTACTTC. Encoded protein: CASSPGGGYEQYF.

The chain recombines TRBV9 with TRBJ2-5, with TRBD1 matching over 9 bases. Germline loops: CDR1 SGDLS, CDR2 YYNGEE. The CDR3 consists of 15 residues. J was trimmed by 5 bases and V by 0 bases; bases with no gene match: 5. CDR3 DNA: TGTGCCAGCAGCGTAGTAGGACAGGGGTACGAGACCCAGTACTTC. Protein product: CASSVVGQGYETQYF.